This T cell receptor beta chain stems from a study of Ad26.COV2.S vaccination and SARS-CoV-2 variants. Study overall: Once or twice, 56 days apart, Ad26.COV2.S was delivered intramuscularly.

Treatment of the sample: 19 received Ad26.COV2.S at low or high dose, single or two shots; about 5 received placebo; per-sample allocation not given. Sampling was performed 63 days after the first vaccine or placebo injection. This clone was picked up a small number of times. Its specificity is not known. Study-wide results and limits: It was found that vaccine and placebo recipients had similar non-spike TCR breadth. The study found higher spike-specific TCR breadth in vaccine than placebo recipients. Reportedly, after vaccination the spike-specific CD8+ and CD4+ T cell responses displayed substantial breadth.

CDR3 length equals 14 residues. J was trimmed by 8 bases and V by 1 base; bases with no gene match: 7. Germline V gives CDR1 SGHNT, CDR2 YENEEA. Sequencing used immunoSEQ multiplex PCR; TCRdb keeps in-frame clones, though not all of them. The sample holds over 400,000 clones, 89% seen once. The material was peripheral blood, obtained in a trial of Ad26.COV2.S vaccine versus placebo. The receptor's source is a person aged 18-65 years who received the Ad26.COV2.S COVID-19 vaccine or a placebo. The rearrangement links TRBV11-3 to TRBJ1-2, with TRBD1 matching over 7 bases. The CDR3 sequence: CASSLGGQAGGYTF. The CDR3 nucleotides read TGTGCCAGCAGCTTAGGAGGACAGGCCGGGGGCTACACCTTC.